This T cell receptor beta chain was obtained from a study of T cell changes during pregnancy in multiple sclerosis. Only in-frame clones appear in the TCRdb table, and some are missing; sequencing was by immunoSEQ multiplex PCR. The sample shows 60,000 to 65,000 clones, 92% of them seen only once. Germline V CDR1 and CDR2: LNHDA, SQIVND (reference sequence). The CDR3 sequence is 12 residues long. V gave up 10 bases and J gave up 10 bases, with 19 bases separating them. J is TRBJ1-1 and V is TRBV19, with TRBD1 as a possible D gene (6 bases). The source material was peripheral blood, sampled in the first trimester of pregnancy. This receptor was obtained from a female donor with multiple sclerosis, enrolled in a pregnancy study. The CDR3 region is CATKYAGGLAFF. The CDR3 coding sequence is TGTGCCACGAAGTACGCGGGGGGCCTAGCTTTCTTT.